This T cell receptor (beta chain) emerged from a study of cytomegalovirus exposure and HLA in healthy donors. Germline CDR1 and CDR2: GTSNPN and SVGIG (reference sequence). J lost 0 bases, V lost 4 bases, and 3 bases had no gene match. This CDR3 comprises 14 residues. Donors showed nominal health when sampled, although they likely had unrecorded immune exposures. The PCR was carried out with 60 Vbeta primers and 13 Jbeta primers. Under the authors' procedure: The count from a later analysis was some 81 million unique TCR beta chains, approximately 9.9 million of them shared. TCRdb keeps only in-frame clones here, not all; method: immunoSEQ multiplex PCR. V, J and clone size are taken as reported in that table, and D and trimming were inferred from the DNA itself. Of 110,000 to 150,000 clones listed, around three quarters are singletons.

The V call is TRBV30, the J call TRBJ1-3, with 7 bases matching TRBD1. The material sequenced was PBMCs. The clonotype originates from a middle-aged woman in good health and CMV-seronegative. CDR3 nucleotides: TGTGCCTGGAACCGGGACAGCTCTGGAAACACCATATATTTT. Residues: CAWNRDSSGNTIYF.